A single sample is the source of the 30 T cell receptor beta chains below, sequenced in a study of cytomegalovirus exposure and HLA in healthy donors. Both 60 Vbeta primers and 13 Jbeta primers went into the PCR. TCRdb's table, derived via immunoSEQ multiplex PCR, lists solely in-frame clones and lacks some. The data show 140,000 to 150,000 clones, more than 9.5% seen once. The sequenced material came from PBMCs. These TCRs come from a man aged 50 or older in good health and CMV-seronegative.

The chain is built from TRBV6-5 and TRBJ2-2; D gene unclear. The CDR3 is 13 amino acids. With 6 bases removed from V and 3 bases from J, the gap between germline ends came to 8 bases. Germline loops: CDR1 MNHEY, CDR2 SVGAGI. CDR3: CASSFVHTGELFF. CDR3 in DNA: TGTGCCAGCAGCTTTGTCCACACCGGGGAGCTGTTTTTT.

This clone was seen more than once but under ten times. V is TRBV6-1 and J is TRBJ2-7; D is possibly TRBD1 (6 bases). The length of the CDR3 is 16 residues. Germline V gene sequence: CDR1 MNHNS, CDR2 SASEGT. Between the trimmed V and J ends, which lost 4 bases and 2 bases, there was a span of 18 bases. CDR3 sequence (DNA): TGTGCCAGCAGTGGGGGCTGGACAGTGAATACCTACGAGCAGTACTTC. It specifies CASSGGWTVNTYEQYF.

The chain joins TRBV10-1 to TRBJ1-1; 8 bases are a match to TRBD1. Per the germline V gene, CDR1 is WNHNN and CDR2 is SYGVQD (reference sequence). The CDR3 spans 13 residues. Unmatched junction bases numbered 4, after V lost 2 bases and J lost 8 bases. In DNA, the CDR3 is TGCGCCAGCAGTGAGACGCGACAGGGGGAAGCTTTCTTT. Its translation: CASSETRQGEAFF.

The chain employs TRBV5-1 and TRBJ1-4; 8 nucleotides line up with TRBD1. Germline V gene sequence: CDR1 SGHRS, CDR2 YFSETQ. After removal of 1 base from V and 0 bases from J, the junction contained 5 bases not matched to a gene. There are 17 residues in the CDR3. The CDR3 DNA is TGCGCCAGCAGCTTGTATGGGACAGGAGCAACTAATGAAAAACTGTTTTTT. Amino acid sequence: CASSLYGTGATNEKLFF. Full variable domain (rest looked up from reference TRBV5-1 and TRBJ1-4): KAGVTQTPRYLIKTRGQQVTLSCSPISGHRSVSWYQQTPGQGLQFLFEYFSETQRNKGNFPGRFSGRQFSNSRSEMNVSTLELGDSALYLCASSLYGTGATNEKLFFGSGTQLSVL.

This clone occurred a few times. V usage is TRBV5-1 and J usage is TRBJ1-2; 8 bases fit TRBD1. With V trimmed by 7 bases and J by 2 bases, 7 bases remained unmatched. The CDR3 loop spans 14 amino acids. Germline lookup yields CDR1 SGHRS and CDR2 YFSETQ. In DNA, the CDR3 is TGCGCCAGCGGCCAGGGACAGGTCAACTATGGCTACACCTTC. Amino acid sequence: CASGQGQVNYGYTF.

The chain carries TRBV2 and TRBJ2-7; 7 bases are shared with TRBD2. The CDR3 runs to 14 residues. Germline trimming cut 7 bases from V and 3 bases from J; bases unmatched to any gene: 9. Looked up from germline, CDR1 is SNHLY and CDR2 is FYNNEI. The CDR3 DNA is TGTGCCAGCATTCCCGCTAGCGGAGTCTACGAGCAGTACTTC. Translated, it gives CASIPASGVYEQYF.

There are a few counts of this clone. This chain links TRBV6-1 with TRBJ2-7, with TRBD1 matching over 8 bases. V gave up 8 bases and J gave up 2 bases; unmatched junction bases: 8. This CDR3 region has 14 residues. Germline V gene sequence: CDR1 MNHNS, CDR2 SASEGT. The CDR3 DNA follows: TGTGCCAGCGAGTTAGGACAGGGTCCCTACGAGCAGTACTTC. Protein: CASELGQGPYEQYF.

The chain links TRBV30 to TRBJ2-3; weak D call: TRBD2 (6 bases). The CDR3 has 13 amino acids. V was pared by 2 bases and J by 5 bases, with 11 bases between. Germline CDR1 reads GTSNPN; CDR2 reads SVGIG (reference sequence). CDR3 in amino acids: CAWSSRRGDTQYF. The CDR3 bases are TGTGCCTGGAGTTCGAGGCGGGGAGATACGCAGTATTTT. Drawing the rest from reference TRBV30 and TRBJ2-3, the complete variable domain is SQTIHQWPATLVQPVGSPLSLECTVEGTSNPNLYWYRQAAGRGLQLLFYSVGIGQISSEVPQNLSASRPQDRQFILSSKKLLLSDSGFYLCAWSSRRGDTQYFGPGTRLTVL.

The rearrangement links TRBV6-1 to TRBJ2-3; 9 nucleotides agree with TRBD2. Germline trimming cut 4 bases from V and 5 bases from J; bases unmatched to any gene: 10. The CDR3 runs 16 residues. Germline V gene data show CDR1 as MNHNS and CDR2 as SASEGT. The CDR3 DNA reads as TGTGCCAGCAGTGGATGGGCGGGAGGGTTGAAAGATACGCAGTATTTT. It translates to CASSGWAGGLKDTQYF.

The V gene is TRBV9, the J gene TRBJ1-1, with D hard to call. CDR1 is SGDLS and CDR2 is YYNGEE in the germline V gene. The CDR3 is 13 residues long. V lost 0 bases and J lost 1, with 4 bases in between. CDR3 sequence reads: CASSVGRNTEAFF. The CDR3 nucleotides are TGTGCCAGCAGCGTAGGTAGGAACACTGAAGCTTTCTTT.

The chain recombines TRBV4-1 with TRBJ2-2; 9 nucleotides match TRBD1. The J segment lost 5 bases and the V segment lost 3 bases, leaving 4 bases of the junction unmatched. The CDR3 runs 15 residues. Germline CDR1 reads MGHRA; CDR2 reads YSYEKL. The CDR3 spells CASSQTGGNTGELFF. The CDR3 nucleotides read TGCGCCAGCAGCCAGACAGGGGGAAATACCGGGGAGCTGTTTTTT.

The rearrangement joins TRBV15 to TRBJ2-3; D perhaps matches TRBD2 (5 bases). Germline V lookup: CDR1 LNHNV, CDR2 YYDKDF (reference sequence). Trimming removed 3 bases at V and 2 bases at J, with 12 bases between. The CDR3 has 15 amino acids. The CDR3 protein is CATSRSGESTDTQYF. The DNA of the CDR3 is TGTGCCACCAGCAGGTCCGGGGAGTCCACAGATACGCAGTATTTT.

This chain uses TRBV11-2 with TRBJ2-3; D remains ambiguous. V was clipped by 3 bases and J by 0 bases, with 7 bases between them. CDR3 length: 14 amino acids. Germline values: CDR1 SGHAT, CDR2 FQNNGV. This CDR3 reads CASSFVSSTDTQYF. CDR3 nucleotide sequence: TGTGCCAGCAGCTTCGTATCTAGCACAGATACGCAGTATTTT.

The V and J genes are TRBV14 and TRBJ1-1, with D tentatively TRBD1 (5 bases). V gave up 5 bases and J gave up 3 bases, with 16 bases separating them. The CDR3 loop spans 15 amino acids. CDR1 and CDR2 from the germline V gene are SGHDN and FVKESK. CDR3 region: CASSGDRGVDTEAFF. In nucleotides, the CDR3 is TGTGCCAGCAGCGGGGACCGCGGGGTGGACACTGAAGCTTTCTTT.

This clone came up a few times. This chain connects TRBV6-6 to TRBJ2-5, with 9 nucleotides matching TRBD1. The CDR3 is 14 amino acids. Germline assignment: CDR1 MNHNY and CDR2 SVGAGI (reference sequence). Unmatched junction bases numbered 8, after V lost 7 bases and J lost 5 bases. DNA for the CDR3: TGTGCCAGCACCGGAAACAGGGGGCGCGAGACCCAGTACTTC. It encodes CASTGNRGRETQYF.

CDR3 DNA sequence: TGTGCCAGCTCAATACGCGGCAGGGGGGAATCACCCCTCCACTTT. Translating gives CASSIRGRGESPLHF. V gene TRBV18 combines with J gene TRBJ1-6, with 7 bases fitting TRBD1. The junction had 11 bases not matched to a gene; V was cut back by 5 bases and J by 10 bases. From germline, CDR1 is KGHSH and CDR2 LQKENI. CDR3 length: 15 amino acids.

This clone was counted a few times. The rearrangement joins TRBV19 to TRBJ1-2; possibly TRBD1 for D (6 bases). The germline gives CDR1 LNHDA, CDR2 SQIVND (reference sequence). V lost 5 bases and J 1 base, leaving 14 bases between the germline ends. The CDR3 extends over 15 amino acids. The CDR3 DNA sequence: TGTGCCAGTAGTCCTGACAGGAGAGATAACTATGGCTACACCTTC. Encoded protein: CASSPDRRDNYGYTF.

This clone has more than one count but fewer than ten. This sequence joins TRBV2 and TRBJ2-3, with 8 bases matching TRBD2. The CDR3 consists of 15 residues. Unmatched junction bases numbered 13, after V lost 8 bases and J lost 6 bases. Germline-derived CDR1 and CDR2 are SNHLY and FYNNEI. The CDR3 DNA sequence: TGTGCCAGCCGCACTAGCGGCCCGACCGGCGATACGCAGTATTTT. Amino acids: CASRTSGPTGDTQYF.

The J gene is TRBJ2-5, the V gene TRBV9; 8 nucleotides match TRBD1. Germline V CDR1 and CDR2: SGDLS, YYNGEE. CDR3 length: 15 amino acids. V was clipped by 4 bases and J by 1 base; unmatched bases: 6. The CDR3 is CASSPRTGPQETQYF. CDR3 in DNA: TGTGCCAGCAGCCCCCGGACAGGGCCCCAAGAGACCCAGTACTTC.

The DNA of the CDR3 is TGTGCCAGCAGGGAGTTCCCCACGGCGGGAGAGATGGAGACCCAGTACTTC. It encodes CASREFPTAGEMETQYF. The chain joins TRBV28 to TRBJ2-5, with 7 nucleotides matching TRBD2. Unmatched junction bases numbered 18, after V lost 6 bases and J lost 5 bases. This CDR3 spans 17 amino acids. CDR1 and CDR2 (germline): MDHEN, SYDVKM.

The table lists this clone with a few counts. This chain links TRBV4-1 with TRBJ2-1; TRBD2 matches at 7 bases. Germline values: CDR1 MGHRA, CDR2 YSYEKL. CDR3 length equals 17 residues. J gave up 1 base and V 0 bases, and 6 bases lay outside the gene matches. The CDR3 DNA sequence: TGCGCCAGCAGCCAAGATTGGGGGGGAGTTTCCTACAATGAGCAGTTCTTC. This encodes CASSQDWGGVSYNEQFF.

Here the CDR3 DNA reads TGTGCCAGCAGCTTACAAGACAGGGTTCCCACTGAAGCTTTCTTT. The encoded protein is CASSLQDRVPTEAFF. The chain links TRBV7-3 to TRBJ1-1; 7 nucleotides match TRBD1. Germline V gene sequence: CDR1 SGHTA, CDR2 FQGTGA. V lost 2 bases and J lost 4; bases outside the gene matches: 7. The CDR3 totals 15 residues.

This clone was found a few times. The rearrangement joins TRBV29-1 to TRBJ2-5; 9 nucleotides agree with TRBD2. Per the germline V gene, CDR1 is SQVTM and CDR2 is ANQGSEA. The CDR3 is made up of 14 amino acids. The V and J ends lost 4 bases and 4 bases, in that order; junction bases with no gene match: 7. Here the CDR3 reads CSVGASGELETQYF. CDR3 nucleotide sequence: TGCAGCGTTGGGGCTAGCGGGGAGTTAGAGACCCAGTACTTC.

This clone showed up just a few times. The chain combines TRBV25-1 with TRBJ1-1, with D possibly matching TRBD1 (5 bases). CDR1 is MGHDK, CDR2 SYGVNS, per germline. Trimming shortened V by 6 bases and J by 1 base, and 15 bases separated the two germline ends. The CDR3 loop spans 15 amino acids. The CDR3 spells CASRKWGNQNTEAFF. The CDR3 DNA reads as TGTGCCAGCAGGAAATGGGGCAATCAGAACACTGAAGCTTTCTTT. The full variable domain, rest sourced from reference TRBV25-1 and TRBJ1-1, is EADIYQTPRYLVIGTGKKITLECSQTMGHDKMYWYQQDPGMELHLIHYSYGVNSTEKGDLSSESTVSRIRTEHFPLTLESARPSHTSQYLCASRKWGNQNTEAFFGQGTRLTVV.

This clone came up a few times. The V and J genes are TRBV25-1 and TRBJ2-1; 10 bases agree with TRBD2. Germline CDR1 MGHDK, CDR2 SYGVNS. The CDR3 has 14 amino acids. The junction had 6 bases not matched to a gene; V was cut back by 10 bases and J by 3 bases. CDR3 sequence: CATLSGGFYNEQFF. CDR3 nucleotides: TGTGCCACGCTTAGCGGGGGGTTCTACAATGAGCAGTTCTTC.

There are a few counts of this clone. CDR3 DNA: TGTGCCAGCGCAACGACAGGGGGTGGGTATGGCTACACCTTC. Translated: CASATTGGGYGYTF. The chain joins TRBV19 to TRBJ1-2; 9 bases are a match to TRBD1. Trimming took 9 bases from V and 5 from J; bases not matched to a gene: 10. Germline values: CDR1 LNHDA, CDR2 SQIVND (reference sequence). CDR3 length: 14 amino acids.

V and J are TRBV30 and TRBJ1-1; no reliable D call. Germline CDR1 is GTSNPN and CDR2 is SVGIG (reference sequence). With 4 bases removed from V and 10 bases from J, the gap between germline ends came to 22 bases. This CDR3 comprises 14 residues. The CDR3 is CAWIRPRQGFGAFF. CDR3 DNA: TGTGCCTGGATTCGTCCGAGACAAGGATTTGGAGCTTTCTTT.

This clone came up a few times. This sequence joins TRBV11-2 and TRBJ1-3, with 7 bases identical to TRBD1. Germline-derived CDR1 and CDR2 are SGHAT and FQNNGV. V shed 5 bases, J shed 2 bases, and the junction held 3 bases outside the gene matches. The CDR3 loop spans 14 amino acids. The CDR3, as DNA: TGTGCCAGCAGCCCGACAGGGACTGGAAACACCATATATTTT. This codes for CASSPTGTGNTIYF.

The V gene is TRBV25-1, the J gene TRBJ2-3; D is perhaps TRBD2 (5 bases). The CDR3 runs 17 residues. Trimming stripped 5 bases from V and 4 bases from J, with 22 bases between. Germline V CDR1 and CDR2: MGHDK, SYGVNS. This CDR3 is CASSFPRGLSRADTQYF. The CDR3 nucleotides read TGTGCCAGCAGTTTTCCCCGGGGTCTCTCCCGGGCAGATACGCAGTATTTT.

This chain joins TRBV2 and TRBJ1-5; TRBD1 might be the D (6 bases). The CDR3 sequence is 17 residues long. Germline V gene lookup returns CDR1 SNHLY and CDR2 FYNNEI. Trimming removed 7 bases from V and 0 bases from J, with 19 bases in between. In DNA, the CDR3 is TGTGCCAGCAAATCTTCATCACAGGGACCTAGCAATCAGCCCCAGCATTTT. This codes for CASKSSSQGPSNQPQHF.